This TCR beta chain is from a study of EBV T-cell therapy then PD-1 blockade in nasopharyngeal carcinoma. V lost 1 base to trimming and J lost 2 bases, with 11 bases between them. The CDR3 is 15 amino acids. Germline lookup yields CDR1 MGHRA and CDR2 YSYEKL. A word on this clone: Antigen: not known.

Indicated treatment: AdE1-LMPpoly-expanded autologous EBV-specific T-cell therapy followed by anti-PD-1 nivolumab. The protocol was immunoSEQ multiplex PCR, while the TCRdb copy is restricted to in-frame clones and leaves out a portion. This sample has about 17,000 clones; roughly 88% occur once, and the top ten carry roughly 27%. The chain employs TRBV4-1 and TRBJ1-2; tentatively, D is TRBD1 (5 bases). The sample was CD8+ T cells from blood, taken at day 0 from a patient whose treatment included autologous EBV-specific T cells and nivolumab. This TCR was sampled from a man aged 40-55 years with nasopharyngeal carcinoma. CDR3 in DNA: TGCGCCAGCAGCCAAGGGACAACCGGAAACTATGGCTACACCTTC. Protein sequence: CASSQGTTGNYGYTF.